One sample yielded the 5 T cell receptor beta chains listed below, sequenced in a study of STAT3 mutations in large granular lymphocyte leukemia. No antigens are known for them. TCRdb's table, derived via immunoSEQ multiplex PCR, lists solely in-frame clones and lacks some. The sample contains approximately 22,000 clones, roughly 93% of which appear only once. Study results and limitations: Every T-LGLL patient had at least one immunodominant TCRbeta clonotype.

The specimen sequenced was peripheral blood mononuclear cells. These TCRs come from a man aged 35-49 years with T-cell large granular lymphocyte leukemia. Some clones in this sample may be carry-over from other donors' samples.

J is TRBJ1-1 and V is TRBV5-4, with 7 nucleotides matching TRBD1. V was pared by 3 bases and J by 4 bases, with 12 bases of the junction left unmatched. Germline V gene lookup returns CDR1 SGHNT and CDR2 YYREEE (reference sequence). This CDR3 is 16 amino acids long. The chain's CDR3 is CASSYYSTGYITEAFF. In nucleotides, the CDR3 is TGTGCCAGCAGCTATTACTCGACAGGGTACATCACTGAAGCTTTCTTT.

The J gene is TRBJ2-5, the V gene TRBV30; TRBD1 is a possible D gene (6 bases). Trimming removed 0 bases from V and 2 bases from J, with 10 bases in between. Germline CDR1 reads GTSNPN; CDR2 reads SVGIG (reference sequence). CDR3 size: 14 residues. The CDR3 DNA reads as TGTGCCTGGAGTGTACTGCAGGGGCAAGAGACCCAGTACTTC. Protein sequence: CAWSVLQGQETQYF.

This chain joins TRBV19 and TRBJ1-1; the D gene is possibly TRBD1 (5 bases). Trimming took 3 bases from V and 5 from J, leaving 13 bases between them. The germline V gene has CDR1 LNHDA and CDR2 SQIVND (reference sequence). This CDR3 has 14 residues. The CDR3 loop is CASSIPKGRTEAFF. The CDR3, as DNA: TGTGCCAGTAGTATCCCCAAGGGGCGGACTGAAGCTTTCTTT.

This clone has only one observation. This rearrangement joins TRBV7-9 to TRBJ1-1, with TRBD1 matching over 8 bases. CDR3 length: 15 amino acids. Germline assignment: CDR1 SEHNR and CDR2 FQNEAQ (reference sequence). V was pared by 6 bases and J by 0 bases, with 6 bases of the junction left unmatched. The CDR3 is CASSWARGLNTEAFF. In nucleotides, the CDR3 is TGTGCCAGCAGTTGGGCCAGGGGGCTGAACACTGAAGCTTTCTTT.

This chain links TRBV7-9 with TRBJ1-2; the D is unclear. Trimming pared 2 bases from V and 9 bases from J, leaving 7 bases between. Looked up from germline, CDR1 is SEHNR and CDR2 is FQNEAQ (reference sequence). The CDR3 is made up of 11 amino acids. CDR3 coding DNA: TGTGCCAGCAGCTTACAGTGGAGCTACACCTTC. Translating gives CASSLQWSYTF.